This T cell receptor beta chain emerged from a study of T cells in women clearing cervical HPV infection. As for the study in general: With HLA typing for only a few women, HLA confounding remains possible.

The protocol was immunoSEQ multiplex PCR, while the TCRdb copy is restricted to in-frame clones and leaves out a portion. In all, the sample yields around 19,000 clones. MY09/MY11 PCR detected cervical HPV DNA; dot-blot assigned genotypes. The sample consisted of blood buffy coat. The receptor was derived from a woman between 18 and 70 years old with a cervical HPV16 infection that either progressed to CIN3+ or cleared (not recorded which).

CDR3 in amino acids: CASSEFQQSLVRAYEQYF. The CDR3 bases that were read are TGTGCCAGCAGTGAATTTCAGCAATCCCTTGTCAGGGCCTACGAG. V is TRBV2 and J is TRBJ2-7, with a tentative D call TRBD1 (5 bases). The CDR3 is cut off 3 residues early in the read; its end comes from the germline J gene. Looked up from germline, CDR1 is SNHLY and CDR2 is FYNNEI. This CDR3 region has 18 residues. V was pared by 2 bases and J by 2 bases, with 22 bases between.